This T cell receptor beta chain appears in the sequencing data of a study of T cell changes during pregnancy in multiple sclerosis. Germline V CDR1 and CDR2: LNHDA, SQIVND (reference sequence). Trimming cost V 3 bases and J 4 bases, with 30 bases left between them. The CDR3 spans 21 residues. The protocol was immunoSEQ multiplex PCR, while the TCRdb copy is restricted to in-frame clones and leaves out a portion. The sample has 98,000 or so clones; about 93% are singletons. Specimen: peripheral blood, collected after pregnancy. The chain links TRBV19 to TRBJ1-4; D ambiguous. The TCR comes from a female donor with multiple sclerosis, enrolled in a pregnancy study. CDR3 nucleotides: TGTGCCAGTAGTATCTTATCTCGACGGGGTGCCGAGTCCCGAAATAATGAAAAACTGTTTTTT. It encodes CASSILSRRGAESRNNEKLFF.